This TCR beta chain emerged from a study of T-cell memory formation after mild COVID-19. About the research overall: TCR clusters mostly belonged to single donors.

Study outcomes and limitations: Later expanders leaned toward CD4+, whereas clones contracting from day 15 to 85 were balanced CD4/CD8. Contracting CD4+ clones sat mainly in CM and EM; CD8+ in EMRA.

A 5'RACE reaction primed in the constant segment made cDNA libraries of TCR alpha and TCR beta, and these carried sample barcodes and UMIs. TCRdb reanalysed the 5' RACE reads using MiXCR and keeps one entry per CDR3 protein. Of 550,000 to 650,000 distinct CDR3 sequences listed, roughly 17% are singletons. In the case of this clonotype: Its cognate antigen is unknown.

V was shortened by 0 bases and J by 8 bases, with 12 bases between the two germline ends. The germline V gene has CDR1 SGDLS and CDR2 YYNGEE. This CDR3 is built from 15 residues. This TCR was sampled from an adult woman who had mild COVID-19 (a few samples of this study predate the infection). Cell type and time point are not known. The genes are TRBV9 and TRBJ1-6; no reliable D call. The material sequenced was PBMCs or a T cell subset sorted from them (not recorded which). CDR3 nucleotide sequence: TGTGCCAGCAGCGTAGTCCCGTCGTTGGATTCACCCCTCCACTTT. Residues: CASSVVPSLDSPLHF.